These 14 T cell receptor beta chains share one sample of origin, sequenced in a study of identical twins. Each CDR3 protein gets one entry after TCRdb re-called the 5' RACE reads with MiXCR. Of about 570,000 distinct CDR3 sequences listed, 7.5% to 10% were seen once; the top ten hold approximately 3.2%. These data were also reused for a study on yellow fever vaccine responses in identical twins.

The sequenced material came from PBMCs. These receptors were collected from a woman aged 18-29 years in good health.

V usage is TRBV7-9 and J usage is TRBJ2-3, with 9 bases fitting TRBD1. Germline loops: CDR1 SEHNR, CDR2 FQNEAQ (reference sequence). This CDR3 has 15 residues. Unmatched junction bases numbered 9, after V lost 5 bases and J lost 6 bases. The DNA for the CDR3 is TGTGCCAGCAGCCCGGGACAGGGTATCGTGGATACGCAGTATTTT. Its protein product is CASSPGQGIVDTQYF.

In its sample, this clonotype was seen many times. The junction differs from germline at one of its ends, possibly a read error. This chain connects TRBV7-9 to TRBJ2-1; D remains unclear. This CDR3 spans 11 amino acids. Germline CDR1 SEHNR, CDR2 FQNEAQ (reference sequence). The CDR3 reads CASSLVGEQFF. CDR3 nucleotides: TGTGCCAGCAGTTTAGTTGGTGAGCAGTTCTTC. The complete variable domain, with remaining parts taken from reference TRBV7-9 and TRBJ2-1, reads DTGVSQNPRHKITKRGQNVTFRCDPISEHNRLYWYRQTLGQGPEFLTYFQNEAQLEKSRLLSDRFSAERPKGSFSTLEIQRTEQGDSAMYLCASSLVGEQFFGPGTRLTVL.

This clonotype has a handful of counts. This chain connects TRBV3-1 to TRBJ2-7; D unclear. V was shortened by 4 bases and J by 4 bases, with 11 bases between the two germline ends. Per the germline V gene, CDR1 is LGHDT and CDR2 is YNNKEL (reference sequence). This CDR3 has 13 residues. The CDR3 bases are TGTGCCAGCAGCCCCCACAGTGCTTACGAGCAGTACTTC. Its translation: CASSPHSAYEQYF.

This clonotype occurred a few times. The rearrangement uses TRBV29-1 and TRBJ2-7; D possibly matches TRBD1 or TRBD2 (5 bases each). V lost 3 bases to trimming and J lost 4 bases, with 13 bases between them. Germline CDR1 SQVTM, CDR2 ANQGSEA. The CDR3 consists of 13 residues. The CDR3 DNA reads TGCAGCGTTGAGTACCAGGGCGGGTACGAGCAGTACTTC. Its protein is CSVEYQGGYEQYF.

This clonotype came up many times. The rearrangement joins TRBV29-1 to TRBJ1-1; D uncertain. The V gene's germline CDR1 is SQVTM and CDR2 ANQGSEA. The germline V and J ends were trimmed by 4 bases and 4 bases, with 13 bases remaining between them. The CDR3 is made up of 13 amino acids. The CDR3 loop is CSVGRVDGTEAFF. CDR3 nucleotides: TGCAGCGTTGGACGCGTCGATGGCACTGAAGCTTTCTTT.

The sample holds a few counts of this clonotype. The chain is built from TRBV6-5 and TRBJ1-1, with a possible D match to TRBD1 (5 bases). The length of the CDR3 is 14 residues. The germline V gene has CDR1 MNHEY and CDR2 SVGAGI. V was cut by 2 bases and J by 1 base, with 8 bases left in between. CDR3 residues: CASSYRDWNTEAFF. The CDR3 nucleotides read TGTGCCAGCAGTTACCGGGACTGGAACACTGAAGCTTTCTTT.

The gene calls are TRBV5-1 and TRBJ2-5; 11 nucleotides agree with TRBD2. This CDR3 comprises 17 residues. Trimming cost V 0 bases and J 2 bases; bases outside gene matches: 6. The germline gives CDR1 SGHRS, CDR2 YFSETQ. CDR3 residues: CASSLERLAGNQETQYF. CDR3 bases: TGCGCCAGCAGCTTGGAGAGACTAGCGGGGAATCAAGAGACCCAGTACTTC.

At least ten counts were recorded for this clonotype. The chain uses TRBV4-3 and TRBJ2-7, with a tentative D call TRBD2 (6 bases). The V gene lost 4 bases and the J gene lost 7 bases, with 14 bases spanning the gap. The germline gives CDR1 LGHNA, CDR2 YSLEER. The CDR3 is made up of 13 amino acids. The chain's CDR3 is CASSLSRAGEQYF. The CDR3 DNA follows: TGCGCCAGCAGCCTATCCAGGGCGGGGGAGCAGTACTTC.

This clonotype appeared a few times. The chain joins TRBV20-1 to TRBJ2-3, with a weak D call TRBD2 (5 bases). Germline V gene lookup returns CDR1 DFQATT and CDR2 SNEGSKA (reference sequence). The germline V and J ends were trimmed by 5 bases and 0 bases, with 12 bases remaining between them. The CDR3 totals 14 residues. DNA for the CDR3: TGCAGTGCTCCTAGGCGGGTTAGCACAGATACGCAGTATTTT. Translating it yields CSAPRRVSTDTQYF.

This clonotype was found many times. The chain is built from TRBV6-5 and TRBJ2-5; no firm D call. The CDR3 runs to 13 residues. Germline V gene data show CDR1 as MNHEY and CDR2 as SVGAGI. The V gene lost 2 bases and the J gene lost 1 base, with 5 bases spanning the gap. The CDR3: CASSYQSQETQYF. DNA for the CDR3: TGTGCCAGCAGTTACCAGTCCCAAGAGACCCAGTACTTC.

This sequence joins TRBV2 and TRBJ2-1; the D is unclear. Per germline, CDR1 SNHLY and CDR2 FYNNEI. The CDR3 runs to 13 residues. The chain's CDR3 is CAGRPQIDNEQFF. CDR3 in DNA: TGTGCAGGCCGGCCCCAAATCGACAATGAGCAGTTCTTC. Full variable domain (remainder filled in from reference TRBV2 and TRBJ2-1): EPEVTQTPSHQVTQMGQEVILRCVPISNHLYFYWYRQILGQKVEFLVSFYNNEISEKSEIFDDQFSVERPDGSNFTLKIRSTKLEDSAMYFCAGRPQIDNEQFFGPGTRLTVL.

This clonotype appeared many times. The DNA for the CDR3 is TGTGCCAGCAGCCTAGGACAGAAAACCTACGAGCAGTACTTC. This translates into CASSLGQKTYEQYF. This chain links TRBV3-1 with TRBJ2-7; D is perhaps TRBD1 (6 bases). The CDR3 length is 14 residues. Germline V lookup: CDR1 LGHDT, CDR2 YNNKEL (reference sequence). The V end was cut by 4 bases, the J end by 2 bases, with 12 bases between.

The genes are TRBV20-1 and TRBJ2-7; 7 nucleotides align to TRBD1. V shed 0 bases and J 3 bases; nucleotides not matched to a gene: 17. The CDR3 runs 18 residues. Germline V gene sequence: CDR1 DFQATT, CDR2 SNEGSKA (reference sequence). The CDR3 protein is CSARELWDSPTQNYEQYF. The CDR3 DNA is TGCAGTGCTAGAGAACTCTGGGACAGCCCCACTCAAAACTACGAGCAGTACTTC.

In its sample, this clonotype was seen a few times. V is TRBV7-9 and J is TRBJ2-2; possibly TRBD1 or TRBD2 for D (5 bases each). The CDR3 is 15 amino acids. Germline loops: CDR1 SEHNR, CDR2 FQNEAQ (reference sequence). The ends were cut back, 5 bases at V and 4 bases at J, with 14 bases in the middle. The CDR3 is CASSSWDPATGELFF. DNA for the CDR3: TGTGCCAGCAGCAGTTGGGACCCCGCCACCGGGGAGCTGTTTTTT.